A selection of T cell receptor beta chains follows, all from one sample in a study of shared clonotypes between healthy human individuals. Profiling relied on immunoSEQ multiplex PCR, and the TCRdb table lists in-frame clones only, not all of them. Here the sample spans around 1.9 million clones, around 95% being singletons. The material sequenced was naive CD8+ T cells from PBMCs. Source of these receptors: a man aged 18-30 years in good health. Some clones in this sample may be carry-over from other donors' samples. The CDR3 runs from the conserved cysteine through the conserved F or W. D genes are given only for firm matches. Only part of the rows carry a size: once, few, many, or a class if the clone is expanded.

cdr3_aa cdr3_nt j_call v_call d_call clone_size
CASSAGQSSSGNTIYF TGTGCCAGCAGCGCCGGACAGTCGAGCTCTGGAAACACCATATATTTT TRBJ1-3 TRBV9 . .
CASSSPGLAGVGEGPYEQYF TGTGCCAGCAGTTCCCCCGGACTAGCGGGAGTGGGGGAGGGGCCCTACGAGCAGTACTTC TRBJ2-7 TRBV28 TRBD2 .
CASSKYQETQYF TGTGCCAGCAGTAAATACCAAGAGACCCAGTACTTC TRBJ2-5 TRBV27 . .
CASSLAGLLGEQYF TGCGCCAGCAGCTTGGCCGGGTTATTGGGCGAGCAGTACTTC TRBJ2-7 TRBV5-1 . .
CASSLGLALTDTQYF TGTGCCAGCAGCTTGGGACTAGCTTTGACAGATACGCAGTATTTT TRBJ2-3 TRBV11-1 TRBD2 .
CASSPGTSGREGYETQYF TGTGCCAGCAGTCCCGGGACTAGCGGGAGAGAAGGGTATGAGACCCAGTACTTC TRBJ2-5 TRBV27 TRBD2 .
CASSLAGSNTEAFF TGTGCCAGCAGCTTGGCTGGGTCGAACACTGAAGCTTTCTTT TRBJ1-1 TRBV5-6 . .
CASSQDSGANVLTF TGCGCCAGCAGCCAAGATTCTGGGGCCAACGTCCTGACTTTC TRBJ2-6 TRBV4-3 . .
CASSLLGPNSKNEQFF TGTGCCAGCAGTTTACTCGGACCAAATTCAAAGAATGAGCAGTTCTTC TRBJ2-1 TRBV27 . .
CASSSRASEQYF TGTGCCAGCAGTTCGCGGGCCAGCGAGCAGTACTTC TRBJ2-7 TRBV27 . .
CASSEPPGAFNQPQHF TGTGCCAGCAGTGAACCTCCCGGGGCTTTCAATCAGCCCCAGCATTTT TRBJ1-5 TRBV6-1 . few
CASSLGLGSLYGYTF TGTGCCAGCAGCTTAGGGCTTGGGTCTTTATATGGCTACACCTTC TRBJ1-2 TRBV7-9 . .
CASSPRGAGARYNEQFF TGTGCCAGCAGCCCAAGGGGAGCGGGAGCAAGGTACAATGAGCAGTTCTTC TRBJ2-1 TRBV7-8 TRBD2 once
CASSRRTGELFF TGTGCCAGCAGTCGACGCACCGGGGAGCTGTTTTTT TRBJ2-2 TRBV11-3 . .
CAWSEGGNGNTIYF TGTGCCTGGAGTGAAGGGGGTAATGGAAACACCATATATTTT TRBJ1-3 TRBV30 . .
CATWDSTSNTEAFF TGTGCCACGTGGGACAGTACTTCGAACACTGAAGCTTTCTTT TRBJ1-1 TRBV15 TRBD1 .
CASSEGQGAYEQYF TGTGCCAGCAGCGAAGGACAGGGGGCATACGAGCAGTACTTC TRBJ2-7 TRBV9 TRBD1 .
CASSEEGTGNTGELFF TGTGCCAGCAGCGAAGAGGGGACAGGGAACACCGGGGAGCTGTTTTTT TRBJ2-2 TRBV6-1 TRBD1 .
CASSEDSPWIYGYTF TGTGCCAGCAGTGAGGATTCTCCGTGGATCTATGGCTACACCTTC TRBJ1-2 TRBV2 . .
CASNREEGAADTQYF TGTGCCAGCAACCGGGAGGAGGGGGCGGCAGATACGCAGTATTTT TRBJ2-3 TRBV5-4 . .
CASSLYKTRTSGGIGVTGELFF TGTGCCAGCAGCTTATACAAAACCCGGACTAGCGGGGGTATAGGGGTAACCGGGGAGCTGTTTTTT TRBJ2-2 TRBV7-7 TRBD2 .
CASSTTVPPYSGANVLTF TGTGCCAGCAGCACGACAGTTCCCCCGTACTCTGGGGCCAACGTCCTGACTTTC TRBJ2-6 TRBV14 . .
CASSYFDTSSYEQYF TGTGCCAGCAGTTACTTCGACACTAGTTCCTACGAGCAGTACTTC TRBJ2-7 TRBV6-5 . .
CASSLSPGSGANVLTF TGTGCCAGCAGTCTCTCTCCAGGCTCTGGGGCCAACGTCCTGACTTTC TRBJ2-6 TRBV27 . .
CASRRDGLLNQPQHF TGTGCCAGCAGACGGGACGGACTGTTAAATCAGCCCCAGCATTTT TRBJ1-5 TRBV28 . .
CASSPRSGTGGGFYGYTF TGCGCCAGCAGCCCCCGTTCTGGGACAGGGGGAGGGTTCTATGGCTACACCTTC TRBJ1-2 TRBV4-1 TRBD1 .
CASSRTIDRSTNEKLFF TGTGCCAGCAGCCGAACCATAGACCGATCAACTAATGAAAAACTGTTTTTT TRBJ1-4 TRBV7-9 . .
CASSTGQEQYF TGTGCCAGTAGTACAGGACAGGAACAGTACTTC TRBJ2-7 TRBV19 TRBD1 .
CASSPRDRVDGELFF TGTGCCAGCAGCCCCCGGGACAGGGTTGACGGGGAGCTGTTTTTT TRBJ2-2 TRBV7-9 TRBD1 .
CASSPGDSLVTDTQYF TGCGCCAGCAGCCCCGGGGACAGCCTCGTTACAGATACGCAGTATTTT TRBJ2-3 TRBV5-1 TRBD1 .
CASSSDGDGYTF TGCGCCAGCAGCTCGGACGGGGATGGCTACACCTTC TRBJ1-2 TRBV5-1 . .
CASTERGFYEQYF TGTGCCAGCACCGAGAGGGGATTTTACGAGCAGTACTTC TRBJ2-7 TRBV11-2 . .
CASSLFGLAGVTDTQYF TGTGCCAGCAGTTTATTCGGACTAGCGGGAGTAACAGATACGCAGTATTTT TRBJ2-3 TRBV28 TRBD2 .
CASSPGQFYEQYF TGTGCCAGCAGCCCGGGACAGTTCTACGAGCAGTACTTC TRBJ2-7 TRBV7-2 TRBD1 .
CASSLGAVDNEQFF TGTGCCAGCAGCTTAGGAGCGGTAGACAATGAGCAGTTCTTC TRBJ2-1 TRBV11-2 . .
CASSYGGRPWETQYF TGTGCCAGCAGTTATGGCGGGAGGCCCTGGGAGACCCAGTACTTC TRBJ2-5 TRBV6-5 TRBD2 .
CASSAIGGLAVRDTQYF TGTGCCAGCAGCGCCATAGGGGGACTAGCGGTTAGGGATACGCAGTATTTT TRBJ2-3 TRBV11-2 TRBD2 once
CASSDVGFGYTF TGTGCCAGCAGTGATGTAGGGTTCGGCTACACCTTC TRBJ1-2 TRBV2 . .
CASSFWGTSGSEQYF TGTGCCAGCAGCTTTTGGGGGACTAGCGGGAGCGAGCAGTACTTC TRBJ2-7 TRBV5-4 TRBD2 .
CASSDRTSGSLEDLNQQFF TGTGCCAGCAGCGACCGGACTAGCGGGAGTCTGGAAGACCTAAATCAGCAGTTCTTC TRBJ2-1 TRBV9 TRBD2 .
CASKTGRTDTQYF TGCGCCAGCAAGACAGGGCGCACAGATACGCAGTATTTT TRBJ2-3 TRBV5-1 TRBD1 .
CSARTGIGYEQYF TGCAGCGCCCGGACAGGGATAGGCTACGAGCAGTACTTC TRBJ2-7 TRBV29-1 TRBD1 .
CASSVIRAAQETQYF TGTGCCAGCAGTGTGATCCGGGCCGCACAAGAGACCCAGTACTTC TRBJ2-5 TRBV5-6 . .
CAIKGENSYEQYF TGTGCCATAAAAGGTGAGAACTCCTACGAGCAGTACTTC TRBJ2-7 TRBV10-3 . .
CASSLSTNGGNGYTF TGTGCCAGCAGTTTATCCACCAACGGAGGGAACGGCTACACCTTC TRBJ1-2 TRBV27 . .
CASRPWAEGGVAQYF TGTGCCAGCCGCCCATGGGCGGAGGGTGGAGTGGCCCAGTACTTC TRBJ2-5 TRBV27 . .
CASGGGNTEAFF TGTGCCAGTGGTGGGGGGAACACTGAAGCTTTCTTT TRBJ1-1 TRBV15 . .
CAISEPGSHNEQFF TGTGCCATCAGTGAGCCTGGTTCTCACAATGAGCAGTTCTTC TRBJ2-1 TRBV10-3 . once
CAWSVLLNYEQYF TGTGCCTGGAGTGTACTGCTTAACTACGAGCAGTACTTC TRBJ2-7 TRBV30 . .
CASSYGGGVGTYEQYF TGTGCCAGCAGTTACGGGGGAGGGGTCGGAACCTACGAGCAGTACTTC TRBJ2-7 TRBV6-5 TRBD2 .
CASSVVGGTYNEQFF TGTGCCAGCAGCGTAGTTGGCGGGACCTACAATGAGCAGTTCTTC TRBJ2-1 TRBV9 . .